Following are 19 T cell receptor beta chains from one sample sequenced in a study of cytomegalovirus exposure and HLA in healthy donors. PCR involved 60 Vbeta and 13 Jbeta primers. Here immunoSEQ multiplex PCR was the method, and the copy in TCRdb shows in-frame clones only, minus some. Among over 50,000 clones listed, approximately 80% were seen once. The sample comprised PBMCs. The receptor source for this set is a man aged 35-49 years in good health and CMV-seronegative.

The chain couples TRBV5-1 to TRBJ2-5, with 7 bases identical to TRBD2. Per the germline V gene, CDR1 is SGHRS and CDR2 is YFSETQ. With 4 bases clipped from V and 5 bases from J, the junction kept 2 bases outside the gene matches. This CDR3 spans 12 amino acids. The CDR3 DNA is TGCGCCAGCAGCCGGGGGGAGGAGACCCAGTACTTC. As protein: CASSRGEETQYF.

J is TRBJ1-5 and V is TRBV4-1, with a tentative D call TRBD1 (5 bases). This CDR3 comprises 15 residues. Germline lookup yields CDR1 MGHRA and CDR2 YSYEKL. Trimming pared 2 bases from V and 7 bases from J, leaving 15 bases between. CDR3 DNA sequence: TGCGCCAGCAGCCAAACCACCGTCAAGGGGCAGCCCCAGCATTTT. Protein product: CASSQTTVKGQPQHF.

This clone was detected a few times. The V and J genes are TRBV6-1 and TRBJ1-5; 7 bases match TRBD1. The CDR3 loop spans 14 amino acids. Looked up from germline, CDR1 is MNHNS and CDR2 is SASEGT. The V segment lost 6 bases and the J segment 5 bases; nucleotides outside the gene matches: 7. The CDR3 sequence is CASSNGQEYQPQHF. CDR3 in DNA: TGTGCCAGCAGCAACGGACAGGAGTATCAGCCCCAGCATTTT.

The chain is built from TRBV29-1 and TRBJ2-1; 12 bases are a match to TRBD2. Germline V lookup: CDR1 SQVTM, CDR2 ANQGSEA. Trimming removed 4 bases from V and 7 bases from J; junction bases left unmatched: 2. The CDR3 contains 13 residues. Here the CDR3 DNA reads TGCAGCGTTGCGACTAGCGGGGGTAATGAGCAGTTCTTC. It is translated as CSVATSGGNEQFF.

The V gene is TRBV14, the J gene TRBJ1-2; unclear D gene. Trimming pared 4 bases from V and 5 bases from J, leaving 17 bases between. Germline-derived CDR1 and CDR2 are SGHDN and FVKESK. The CDR3 consists of 15 residues. The DNA for the CDR3 is TGTGCCAGCAGCCGTTTTGAACAGTCGCCTTATGGCTACACCTTC. Amino acids: CASSRFEQSPYGYTF.

This chain's CDR3 is CASSPRGAFSGNTIYF. The CDR3 nucleotides read TGTGCCAGCAGCCCTCGGGGGGCGTTCTCTGGAAACACCATATATTTT. The chain carries TRBV28 and TRBJ1-3; tentatively, D is TRBD1 (6 bases). CDR3 length: 16 residues. The V end was cut by 6 bases, the J end by 0 bases, with 15 bases between. CDR1 and CDR2 from the germline V gene are MDHEN and SYDVKM.

The V call is TRBV5-3, the J call TRBJ2-1; unclear D gene. TRBV5-3 carries the ORF label, with uncertain function. The CDR3 is made up of 13 amino acids. V was shortened by 4 bases and J by 0 bases, with 5 bases between the two germline ends. CDR3 DNA sequence: TGTGCCAGAAGCCCCGTCTCCTACAATGAGCAGTTCTTC. Its protein product is CARSPVSYNEQFF.

The V and J genes are TRBV7-9 and TRBJ1-2; tentatively, D is TRBD1 (5 bases). V lost 7 bases to trimming and J lost 6 bases, with 18 bases between them. The CDR3 covers 14 residues. CDR1 SEHNR and CDR2 FQNEAQ come from the germline V gene (reference sequence). Written as DNA, the CDR3 is TGTGCCAGCACCCGCGTAGGGCTAGGGGATGGCTACACCTTC. It encodes CASTRVGLGDGYTF.

This clone has just one count. This rearrangement joins TRBV6-1 to TRBJ2-4, with D perhaps matching TRBD1 (6 bases). Trimming cost V 4 bases and J 0 bases, with 19 bases left between them. CDR3 length: 18 residues. Germline CDR1 reads MNHNS; CDR2 reads SASEGT. The CDR3 reads CASSGGTTTTLAKNIQYF. The CDR3, as DNA: TGTGCCAGCAGTGGAGGGACAACCACTACTTTAGCCAAAAACATTCAGTACTTC.

The chain recombines TRBV7-2 with TRBJ2-3; no clear D. The CDR3 runs 14 residues. Germline V gene sequence: CDR1 SGHTA, CDR2 FQGNSA. V lost 1 base to trimming and J lost 1 base, with 6 bases between them. Here the CDR3 DNA reads TGTGCCAGCAGCTTAGATCAGGGCACAGATACGCAGTATTTT. This codes for CASSLDQGTDTQYF.

The sample holds one count of this clone. The V gene is TRBV5-6, the J gene TRBJ2-7; TRBD1 matches 7 bases. This CDR3 comprises 14 residues. Germline V lookup: CDR1 SGHDT, CDR2 YYEEEE. The V and J ends lost 4 bases and 4 bases, in that order; junction bases with no gene match: 8. CDR3 protein: CASSIGTVLYEQYF. CDR3 in DNA: TGTGCCAGCAGCATCGGGACAGTCCTTTACGAGCAGTACTTC.

The chain is built from TRBV7-2 and TRBJ2-3; possibly TRBD1 for D (6 bases). CDR1 and CDR2 (germline): SGHTA, FQGNSA. Trimming took 4 bases from V and 0 from J, leaving 14 bases between them. The CDR3 covers 16 residues. The CDR3 DNA reads TGTGCCAGCAGCTCGCAACCGGGACACAGCACAGATACGCAGTATTTT. It codes for CASSSQPGHSTDTQYF.

This chain joins TRBV11-2 and TRBJ1-6; TRBD1 aligns across 9 bases. Trimming cost V 5 bases and J 9 bases; bases outside gene matches: 8. Germline loops: CDR1 SGHAT, CDR2 FQNNGV. The CDR3 runs 15 residues. The CDR3 spells CASSHTGTGTSPLHF. Written as DNA, the CDR3 is TGTGCCAGCAGCCATACCGGGACAGGGACTTCACCCCTCCACTTT.

The V gene is TRBV7-9, the J gene TRBJ1-6; D uncertain. CDR1 and CDR2 (germline): SEHNR, FQNEAQ (reference sequence). This CDR3 has 15 residues. Between the trimmed V and J ends, which lost 0 bases and 7 bases, there was a span of 10 bases. As DNA, the CDR3 is TGTGCCAGCAGCTTAGCCAGTTCGGGAAATTCACCCCTCCACTTT. It translates to CASSLASSGNSPLHF. The entire variable domain, with the rest obtained from reference TRBV7-9 and TRBJ1-6, is as follows: DTGVSQNPRHKITKRGQNVTFRCDPISEHNRLYWYRQTLGQGPEFLTYFQNEAQLEKSRLLSDRFSAERPKGSFSTLEIQRTEQGDSAMYLCASSLASSGNSPLHFGNGTRLTVT.

The J gene is TRBJ1-2, the V gene TRBV2; D perhaps matches TRBD1 (5 bases). The V gene lost 9 bases and the J gene lost 4 bases, with 18 bases spanning the gap. The CDR3 spans 14 residues. Germline CDR1 SNHLY, CDR2 FYNNEI. This CDR3 is CASAPVGASYGYTF. The DNA for the CDR3 is TGTGCCAGTGCCCCGGTAGGGGCGTCCTATGGCTACACCTTC. Full variable domain (outside the CDR3, taken from reference TRBV2 and TRBJ1-2): EPEVTQTPSHQVTQMGQEVILRCVPISNHLYFYWYRQILGQKVEFLVSFYNNEISEKSEIFDDQFSVERPDGSNFTLKIRSTKLEDSAMYFCASAPVGASYGYTFGSGTRLTVV.

The chain couples TRBV2 to TRBJ1-1, with D possibly matching TRBD1 (5 bases). The germline V gene encodes CDR1 SNHLY and CDR2 FYNNEI. Trimming took off 3 bases at V and 7 bases at J, with 18 bases between the two ends. The CDR3 sequence is 15 residues long. This CDR3 is CASSDKGLPSREAFF. In DNA form, the CDR3 reads TGTGCCAGCAGTGATAAGGGGCTCCCCTCCCGTGAAGCTTTCTTT. The variable domain in full, with the rest retrieved from reference TRBV2 and TRBJ1-1, is EPEVTQTPSHQVTQMGQEVILRCVPISNHLYFYWYRQILGQKVEFLVSFYNNEISEKSEIFDDQFSVERPDGSNFTLKIRSTKLEDSAMYFCASSDKGLPSREAFFGQGTRLTVV.

The chain combines TRBV25-1 with TRBJ2-7; D gene ambiguous. Germline assignment: CDR1 MGHDK and CDR2 SYGVNS. The CDR3 covers 11 residues. V was clipped by 6 bases and J by 3 bases, with 6 bases between them. This chain's CDR3 is CASSPNYEQYF. The CDR3 nucleotides are TGTGCCAGCAGCCCCAACTACGAGCAGTACTTC.

This chain joins TRBV5-1 and TRBJ2-3; 8 bases line up with TRBD2. The germline CDR1 and CDR2 sequences are SGHRS and YFSETQ. There are 15 residues in the CDR3. Trimming took 0 bases from V and 2 from J; bases not matched to a gene: 2. The CDR3 sequence is CASSLERGFTDTQYF. The CDR3 DNA follows: TGCGCCAGCAGCTTGGAGCGGGGGTTCACAGATACGCAGTATTTT. The whole variable domain, filled in from reference TRBV5-1 and TRBJ2-3, reads KAGVTQTPRYLIKTRGQQVTLSCSPISGHRSVSWYQQTPGQGLQFLFEYFSETQRNKGNFPGRFSGRQFSNSRSEMNVSTLELGDSALYLCASSLERGFTDTQYFGPGTRLTVL.

The J gene is TRBJ1-4, the V gene TRBV5-4, with TRBD1 matching 10 bases. Losses at the gene ends were 4 bases for V and 3 bases for J; bases not matched to a gene: 3. The CDR3 spans 15 residues. Germline lookup yields CDR1 SGHNT and CDR2 YYREEE (reference sequence). The CDR3 region has the DNA TGTGCCAGCAGCGCAGGACAGGGGGCTAATGAAAAACTGTTTTTT. Protein sequence: CASSAGQGANEKLFF.